This paragraph covers one TCR beta chain sequence. The data derive from a study of blood T cell repertoires in COVID-19. Study-level information: Italy, Spain and the United States were the sources of the convalescent and acute COVID-19 samples. The analysed material was cDNA or gDNA that came from T cells, B-cell-depleted T cells, or PBMCs.

Authors' methods: Reference gene primer amplification yielded estimated nucleated cell counts. Assay: immunoSEQ multiplex PCR; the TCRdb copy retains only in-frame clones and omits some. Clonal size and the V and J genes are those of that table, whereas D and trimming came from the DNA. The data contain roughly 150,000 clones, 83% of them seen just once; the ten biggest clones take up roughly 19%. The germline gives CDR1 SNHLY, CDR2 FYNNEI. CDR3 length: 11 amino acids. V lost 4 bases and J 4 bases, leaving 5 bases between the germline ends. The sequencing input was peripheral blood. The V gene is TRBV2, the J gene TRBJ2-7, with TRBD2 as a possible D gene (5 bases). This TCR was sampled from a woman between 65 and 79 years old who had recovered from COVID-19. The CDR3 DNA reads TGTGCCAGCAGTGGGAGGTACGAGCAGTACTTC. Encoded protein: CASSGRYEQYF.